This T cell receptor (beta chain) was profiled in a study of T-cell memory formation after mild COVID-19 (dated by TCRdb to the early 2020s). As for the study more broadly: TCR sequence clusters from the two donors were found to be largely donor specific. Longitudinal TCRalpha and TCRbeta repertoire sequencing tracked T-cell clones expanding and contracting after mild COVID-19 in a couple of donors. Two young, previously healthy adult volunteers, one female and one male, were included in the cohort. What the work shows at the level of the full study, not this receptor alone: Clones that contracted from day 15 to 85 showed balanced CD4/CD8 phenotypes, whereas a second wave of clones that expanded from day 15 to 37 leaned towards CD4+. Whether the second-wave clones peaking on day 37 were SARS-CoV-2 specific was not confirmed. Only a couple of mild cases were covered by the study, and larger cohorts that include severe cases with pre-infection samples were considered necessary. Some responding clones were detected in pre-infection memory, which suggested that pre-existing cross-reactive memory T cells had joined the SARS-CoV-2 response. Contracting CD4+ clones turned up mainly in the CM and EM memory subsets, whereas EMRA was where CD8+ clones were enriched.

This clonotype was counted between two and nine times. The specificity of this receptor is unknown. Per-base quality was not reported, and no clone a single base away is much larger than it. The listed sequencing device is Illumina NovaSeq 6000. TCRalpha and TCRbeta cDNA libraries were constructed by 5'RACE with constant-segment primers, with sample barcodes and unique molecular identifiers being introduced. Trizol reagent was used to extract RNA from every sample. Amplification of the libraries took two PCR steps, and the second step added a second sample barcode plus Illumina TruSeq adapters. Sequencing of the libraries was done on an Illumina NovaSeq, producing 2 x 150 bp paired-end reads. The paper's processing steps were these. With migec v1.2.7, reads were demultiplexed and then collapsed into UMI-guided consensus sequences. With mixcr v2.1.11, UMI consensuses were aligned to TRA and TRB V and J templates and assembled into clonotypes. Expanded or contracted clonotypes were those called significant by both edgeR and NoisET, with noise models trained on biological replicates. For edgeR calls, the cutoffs were a false discovery rate-adjusted p below 0.01 and a log2 fold-change threshold of 1. As an exploratory analysis of dynamics, max-normalized trajectories of the 1000 most abundant clonotypes were examined by PCA with hierarchical clustering. Each responding clone was given a CD4 or CD8 phenotype based on the CD4+ and CD8+ repertoires, which had been sequenced separately. Using fastp trimming at Q25 and MiXCR clonotype assembly, TCRdb reanalyzed the public sequencing data and kept in-frame beta chains. Under each unique CDR3 protein, matching rows form one entry showing the most common genes and DNA. The V and J calls come from TCRdb's annotation, not from the publication. Recorded for this sample are about 360,000 distinct CDR3 sequences; approximately 15% of them occurred a single time. The top ten clones comprise less than 25% of the sample.

The germline V gene specifies MGHDK as CDR1 and SYGVNS as CDR2. Ends trimmed: V by 4 bases, J by 10 bases; bases unmatched to a gene: 6. The CDR3 contains 15 residues, cysteine and phenylalanine counted. Just the 45-base CDR3 DNA is kept, in frame starting at base 1. Ficoll-Paque density gradient centrifugation was the method used to isolate PBMCs. Recombination linked TRBV25-1 to TRBJ1-6; TRBD1 aligns with 11 central bases. Sequencing was carried out using PBMCs or a T cell subset sorted from them (not recorded which). The receptor comes from a man aged 18 to 35 who had mild COVID-19 (a few samples of this study predate the infection). The sample titles of this study are shuffled in the database, so cell type and time point are left out; the donor was told from shared clones. The DNA sequence is given as TGTGCCAGCAGTGTTGAGGGACAGGGGGTCTCACCCCTCCACTTT. It encodes CASSVEGQGVSPLHF.